The entry below gives a single T cell receptor beta chain sequence along with its context. The sample is drawn from a study of PD-L1 blockade in urothelial cancer. In the study overall: Anywhere from 0 to 3 prior chemotherapy regimens had been received by patients.

CDR3 size: 15 residues. From germline, CDR1 is MDHEN and CDR2 SYDVKM. V gave up 6 bases and J gave up 0 bases; unmatched junction bases: 6. Clones were sequenced by immunoSEQ multiplex PCR, and TCRdb holds only the in-frame ones, with some missing. The sample shows roughly 87,000 clones, roughly 87% of them seen only once. All patients handed over anywhere from 1 to 8 samples, pretreatment and on-treatment. The J gene is TRBJ2-7, the V gene TRBV28; TRBD2 aligns across 9 bases. Sequenced material: PBMCs, taken around atezolizumab (anti-PD-L1) treatment. The TCR comes from a woman in her seventies with urothelial cancer. The CDR3 coding sequence is TGTGCCAGCAGGACAAGCGGGAGGCGCTCCTACGAGCAGTACTTC. Translated: CASRTSGRRSYEQYF. Together with reference TRBV28 and TRBJ2-7, the CDR3 gives the full variable domain: DVKVTQSSRYLVKRTGEKVFLECVQDMDHENMFWYRQDPGLGLRLIYFSYDVKMKEKGDIPEGYSVSREKKERFSLILESASTNQTSMYLCASRTSGRRSYEQYFGPGTRLTVT.